Listed here is a single TCR beta chain. After extraction with the RNeasy kit, roughly 0.45 to 1 ug of the RNA was reverse transcribed using random hexamers. Across 54 Vbeta and 13 Jbeta, TCR beta CDR3 was amplified with immunoSEQ multiplex PCR. TCRdb reprocessed the immunoSEQ multiplex PCR reads with MiXCR, giving one entry per CDR3 protein. In the table there are hundreds of thousands of distinct CDR3 sequences, about 93% of which are singletons. Between the trimmed V and J ends, which lost 2 bases and 3 bases, there was a span of 17 bases. This CDR3 is 18 amino acids long. CDR1 SGHVS and CDR2 FNYEAQ come from the germline V gene. These data belong to a study of CD8 T cells in Susac syndrome.

The V gene is TRBV7-6, the J gene TRBJ1-6; no firm D call. The receptor's source is a human donor with multiple sclerosis. The specimen sequenced was CD4+ T cells from PBMCs. CDR3 loop: CASSLSPPAEDYNSPLHF. The CDR3 DNA reads TGTGCCAGCAGCTTATCCCCCCCGGCCGAAGACTATAATTCACCCCTCCACTTT.